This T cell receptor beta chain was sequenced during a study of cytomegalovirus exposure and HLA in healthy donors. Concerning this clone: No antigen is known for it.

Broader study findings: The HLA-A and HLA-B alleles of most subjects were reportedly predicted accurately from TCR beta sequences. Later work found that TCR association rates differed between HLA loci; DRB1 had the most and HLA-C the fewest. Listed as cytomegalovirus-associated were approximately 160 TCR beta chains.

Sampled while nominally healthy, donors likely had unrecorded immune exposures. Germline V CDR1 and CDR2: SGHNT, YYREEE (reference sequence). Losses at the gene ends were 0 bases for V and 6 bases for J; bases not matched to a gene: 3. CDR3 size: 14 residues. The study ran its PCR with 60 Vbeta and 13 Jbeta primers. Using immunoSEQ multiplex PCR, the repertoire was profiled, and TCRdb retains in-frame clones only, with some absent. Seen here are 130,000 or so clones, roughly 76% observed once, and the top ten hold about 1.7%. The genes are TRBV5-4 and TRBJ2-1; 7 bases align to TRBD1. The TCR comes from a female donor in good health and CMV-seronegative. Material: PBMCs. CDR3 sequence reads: CASSLVGGSNEQFF. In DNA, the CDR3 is TGTGCCAGCAGCTTGGTAGGGGGCTCCAATGAGCAGTTCTTC.